These 21 T cell receptor delta chains were sequenced from one sample in a study of gamma-delta T cells after stem cell transplantation. TCRdb called clones anew from the RT-PCR reads with CATT. The table has over 9,000 delta-chain clones, 1% to 1.5% seen once; the top ten hold about 9.4%. The sample consisted of gamma-delta T cells. These receptors all come from a human donor. It is not recorded whose cells these are; they may come from a transplant donor.

This clone was seen only a few times. The protein given by TCRdb reflects a much larger clone and differs at residue 4 from this DNA's translation, likely from a read error; the protein shown is the DNA's translation. The rearrangement uses TRDV2 and TRDJ1, with D perhaps matching TRDD2 or TRDD3 (6 bases each). This CDR3 is built from 19 residues. The germline V gene has CDR1 GEAIGNYY and CDR2 EKD. CDR3 nucleotide sequence: TGTGCCTGTGGCACCCTTCCCGCAAAGGGGGACCCCAACACCGATAAACTCATCTTT. Its translation: CACGTLPAKGDPNTDKLIF.

In regard to this clone: The protein TCRdb lists belongs to a much larger clone and differs from this DNA's translation at residue 13, which points to a read error; the protein shown is made from the DNA. The gene calls are TRDV2 and TRDJ1, with TRDD3 matching over 11 bases. J was trimmed by 1 base and V by 0 bases; bases with no gene match: 12. Germline V gene sequence: CDR1 GEAIGNYY, CDR2 EKD. There are 19 residues in the CDR3. The CDR3 DNA follows: TGTGCCTGTGACACCGTTTTAACTGGGGGATATGAGGGCACCGATAAACTCATCTTT. Protein sequence: CACDTVLTGGYEGTDKLIF.

The rearrangement links TRDV2 to TRDJ1; 13 bases align to TRDD3. This CDR3 region has 20 residues. Trimming took 1 base from V and 0 from J; bases not matched to a gene: 13. The germline gives CDR1 GEAIGNYY, CDR2 EKD. The CDR3: CACDTFPTGGYVTYTDKLIF. The CDR3, as DNA: TGTGCCTGTGACACTTTTCCAACTGGGGGATACGTTACCTACACCGATAAACTCATCTTT.

This clone was recorded many times. DNA for the CDR3: TGTGCCTGTGACTCGGCTACTGGGGGTCCACCGTACACCGATAAACTCATCTTT. Protein sequence: CACDSATGGPPYTDKLIF. This chain connects TRDV2 to TRDJ1, with 8 bases aligning to TRDD3. V shed 3 bases, J shed 0 bases, and the junction held 14 bases outside the gene matches. CDR3 length equals 18 residues. Germline-derived CDR1 and CDR2 are GEAIGNYY and EKD.

A note on this clone: The protein given by TCRdb reflects a much larger clone and differs at residue 5 from this DNA's translation, likely from a read error; the protein shown is the DNA's translation. The CDR3 loop is CACDAVNNVADKLIF. The CDR3 bases are TGTGCCTGTGACGCCGTGAACAATGTAGCCGATAAACTCATCTTT. This chain uses TRDV2 with TRDJ1; no clear D gene. The CDR3 totals 15 residues. CDR1 is GEAIGNYY and CDR2 is EKD in the germline V gene. V lost 3 bases and J lost 3, with 16 bases in between.

This clone qualifies as medium-sized (0.01 to 0.1%). Other DNA sequences within the sample encode an identical CDR3. V usage is TRDV2 and J usage is TRDJ1; the match to TRDD3 covers 12 bases. This CDR3 has 17 residues. J gave up 5 bases and V 0 bases, and 9 bases lay outside the gene matches. Germline-derived CDR1 and CDR2 are GEAIGNYY and EKD. The CDR3 DNA follows: TGTGCCTGTGACACCATAGGCCTGGGGGATACGCCTGATAAACTCATCTTT. Its protein is CACDTIGLGDTPDKLIF.

A few counts support this clone. The protein TCRdb gives is from a much larger clone and does not agree with this DNA's translation at residue 4, likely a read error; the protein shown here comes from the DNA. V is TRDV2 and J is TRDJ1; 7 nucleotides align to TRDD3. The CDR3 is made up of 16 amino acids. Germline loops: CDR1 GEAIGNYY, CDR2 EKD. CDR3 in DNA: TGTGCCTGTGGCACCGTCGGGGATAGGAGGACCGATAAACTCATCTTT. Its translation: CACGTVGDRRTDKLIF.

The V call is TRDV2, the J call TRDJ1; 11 nucleotides agree with TRDD3. Per the germline V gene, CDR1 is GEAIGNYY and CDR2 is EKD. The ends lost 0 bases at V and 9 bases at J; junction bases unmatched: 2. The CDR3 sequence is 13 residues long. CDR3 DNA sequence: TGTGCCTGTGACACCGTTGGGGGATACGAACTCATCTTT. It specifies CACDTVGGYELIF.

Concerning this clone: The protein in TCRdb stems from a much larger clone and differs at residue 10 from this DNA's translation, likely a read error; here the protein is translated from the DNA. The chain carries TRDV2 and TRDJ1; TRDD3 agrees at 7 bases. The junction had 18 bases not matched to a gene; V was cut back by 3 bases and J by 0 bases. There are 19 residues in the CDR3. CDR1 is GEAIGNYY and CDR2 is EKD in the germline V gene. This CDR3 is CACDSIPTGVYRDTDKLIF. DNA of the CDR3: TGTGCCTGTGACTCCATTCCGACTGGGGTATACCGGGACACCGATAAACTCATCTTT.

This clone was found many times. Additional DNA sequences in this sample encode the identical CDR3. This sequence joins TRDV2 and TRDJ1; a weak D match, TRDD3 (6 bases). CDR3 length: 17 residues. Germline V gene data show CDR1 as GEAIGNYY and CDR2 as EKD. Trimming took off 1 base at V and 0 bases at J, with 17 bases between the two ends. The CDR3 nucleotides are TGTGCCTGTGACACATTAGGGGATTCACCTTACACCGATAAACTCATCTTT. This sequence encodes CACDTLGDSPYTDKLIF.

In its sample, this clone ranks as medium-sized. This chain uses TRDV2 with TRDJ1, with 13 nucleotides matching TRDD3. Germline V gene sequence: CDR1 GEAIGNYY, CDR2 EKD. CDR3 size: 18 residues. The V gene end was trimmed by 0 bases and the J gene end by 0 bases; junction bases not matched to a gene: 6. The CDR3 spells CACDTLLGDTPNTDKLIF. The CDR3 DNA is TGTGCCTGTGACACCTTACTGGGGGATACGCCTAACACCGATAAACTCATCTTT.

In the case of this clone: The translation of this DNA and the TCRdb protein of a much larger clone differ at residue 3, probably owing to a read error; the protein shown here is translated from the DNA. CDR3 coding DNA: TGTGCCTATGACCCCGTTATACTGGGGGATAGAGGGGCCACCGATAAACTCATCTTT. Protein: CAYDPVILGDRGATDKLIF. This chain links TRDV2 with TRDJ1, with 11 bases fitting TRDD3. CDR1 GEAIGNYY and CDR2 EKD come from the germline V gene. The CDR3 loop spans 19 amino acids.

This clone occurred a few times. The TCRdb protein, from a much larger clone, departs from this DNA's translation at residue 6, likely by read error; the protein shown derives from the DNA. This chain links TRDV2 with TRDJ3, with D possibly TRDD3 on 6 matching bases. Germline CDR1 GEAIGNYY, CDR2 EKD. V was pared by 0 bases and J by 0 bases, with 17 bases between. This CDR3 contains 20 residues. The CDR3 DNA reads TGTGCCTGTGACACCAGCGCGGGGGGACAAAGCTCCTGGGACACCCGACAGATGTTTTTC. Its translation is CACDTSAGGQSSWDTRQMFF.

This clone was counted a few times. It may be a read error: a sequence one base away is much more abundant. This specimen includes other DNA sequences encoding the same CDR3. V usage is TRDV2 and J usage is TRDJ1, with D unresolved. The CDR3 runs to 14 residues. Germline V gene data show CDR1 as GEAIGNYY and CDR2 as EKD. CDR3 in amino acids: CACDPLYGTDKLIF. For the CDR3, the DNA is TGTGCCTGTGACCCCTTGTACGGGACCGATAAGCTCATCTTT.

This clone was observed many times. The chain combines TRDV2 with TRDJ1; TRDD3 is a possible D gene (5 bases). Trimming shortened V by 0 bases and J by 3 bases, and 16 bases separated the two germline ends. This CDR3 is built from 16 residues. Germline V gene data show CDR1 as GEAIGNYY and CDR2 as EKD. CDR3: CACDTVGKGGADKLIF. In DNA, the CDR3 is TGTGCCTGTGACACCGTGGGTAAAGGGGGGGCCGATAAACTCATCTTT.

Regarding this clone: Translating this DNA gives a protein that differs at residue 13 from the TCRdb one, which belongs to a much larger clone; a read error is likely, and the protein shown is this translation. The chain couples TRDV2 to TRDJ1, with 7 bases identical to TRDD3. CDR1 and CDR2 (germline): GEAIGNYY, EKD. The CDR3 totals 15 residues. The CDR3 region has the DNA TGTGCCTGTGACACGGCCGGGGGATCCCGCGATAAACCCATCTTT. This sequence encodes CACDTAGGSRDKPIF.

This clone was observed a few times. A far larger clone is one nucleotide away, so this likely arose from a read error. The same CDR3 is also encoded by other DNA sequences in this sample. The chain links TRDV2 to TRDJ1; D might be TRDD3 (6 bases). The germline V gene encodes CDR1 GEAIGNYY and CDR2 EKD. CDR3 length equals 17 residues. CDR3 in amino acids: CACDTVSPGTGTDKLIF. CDR3 coding DNA: TGTGCCTGTGACACCGTAAGTCCGGGTACTGGGACCGATAAACTCATCTTC.

This clone is medium-sized (0.01 to 0.1%) in the sample. This chain uses TRDV2 with TRDJ1, with TRDD3 matching over 8 bases. The CDR3 runs to 18 residues. Germline CDR1 GEAIGNYY, CDR2 EKD. Trimming removed 2 bases from V and 0 bases from J; junction bases left unmatched: 13. CDR3 sequence: CACDKLGDRWAYTDKLIF. CDR3 nucleotide sequence: TGTGCCTGTGACAAGCTGGGGGACCGGTGGGCGTACACCGATAAACTCATCTTT.

With respect to this clone: TCRdb assigns this DNA the protein of a much larger clone, which departs from its translation at residue 11; this likely reflects a read error, and the protein shown comes from translating the DNA. The chain has TRDV2 and TRDJ1, with TRDD3 matching over 7 bases. CDR1 is GEAIGNYY and CDR2 is EKD in the germline V gene. V lost 1 base and J lost 3; bases outside the gene matches: 13. This CDR3 is 17 amino acids long. DNA of the CDR3: TGTGCCTGTGACACGCTGGGGGGACCTCGAGGCGCCGATAAACTCATCTTT. It yields the protein CACDTLGGPRGADKLIF.

This clone is judged medium-sized. At the DNA level, this CDR3 is encoded by other sequences in the same sample as well. This chain links TRDV2 with TRDJ1; 9 positions match TRDD3. CDR3 length: 14 amino acids. V lost 1 base to trimming and J lost 4 bases; unmatched junction nucleotides: 3. Looked up from germline, CDR1 is GEAIGNYY and CDR2 is EKD. Written as DNA, the CDR3 is TGTGCCTGTGACACTCTGGGGGATGACGATAAACTCATCTTT. Amino acid sequence: CACDTLGDDDKLIF.

This clone is medium-sized within its sample. Here the CDR3 reads CACDTLEGGIRSTDKLIF. The CDR3 nucleotides are TGTGCCTGTGACACCCTCGAGGGGGGGATACGCTCCACCGATAAACTCATCTTT. The rearrangement joins TRDV2 to TRDJ1; 10 nucleotides match TRDD3. V dropped 0 bases and J dropped 1; count of bases not matched to a gene: 10. The CDR3 length is 18 residues. Germline V lookup: CDR1 GEAIGNYY, CDR2 EKD.